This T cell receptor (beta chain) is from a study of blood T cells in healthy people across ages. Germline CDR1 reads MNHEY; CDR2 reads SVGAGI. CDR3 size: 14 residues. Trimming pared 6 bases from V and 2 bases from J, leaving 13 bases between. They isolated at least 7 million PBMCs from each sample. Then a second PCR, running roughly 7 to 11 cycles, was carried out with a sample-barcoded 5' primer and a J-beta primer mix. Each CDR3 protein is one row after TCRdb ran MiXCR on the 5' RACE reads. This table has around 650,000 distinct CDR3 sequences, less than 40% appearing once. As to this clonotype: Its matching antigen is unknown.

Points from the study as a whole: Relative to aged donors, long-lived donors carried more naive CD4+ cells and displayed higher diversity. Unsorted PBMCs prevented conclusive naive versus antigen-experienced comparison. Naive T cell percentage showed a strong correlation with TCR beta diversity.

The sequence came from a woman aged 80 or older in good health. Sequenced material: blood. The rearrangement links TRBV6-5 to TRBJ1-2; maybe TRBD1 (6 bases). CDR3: CASSPCTGNYGYTF. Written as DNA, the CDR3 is TGTGCCAGCAGCCCCTGCACAGGGAACTATGGCTACACCTTC.